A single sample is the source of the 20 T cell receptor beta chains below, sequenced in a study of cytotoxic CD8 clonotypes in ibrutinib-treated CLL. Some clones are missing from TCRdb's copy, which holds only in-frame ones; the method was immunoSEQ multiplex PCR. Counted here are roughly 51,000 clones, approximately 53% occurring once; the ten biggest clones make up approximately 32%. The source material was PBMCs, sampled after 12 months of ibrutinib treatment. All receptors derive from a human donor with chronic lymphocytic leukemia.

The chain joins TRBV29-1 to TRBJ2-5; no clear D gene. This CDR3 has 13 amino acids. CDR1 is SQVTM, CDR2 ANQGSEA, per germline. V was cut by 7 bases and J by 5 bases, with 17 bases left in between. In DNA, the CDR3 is TGCAGCGCCCGGGCCCTACCCGGGGAGACCCAGTACTTC. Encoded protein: CSARALPGETQYF.

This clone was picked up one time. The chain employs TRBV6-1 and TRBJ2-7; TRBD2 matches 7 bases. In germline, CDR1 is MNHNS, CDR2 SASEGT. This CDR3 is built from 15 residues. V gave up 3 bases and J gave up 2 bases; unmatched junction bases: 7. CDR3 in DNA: TGTGCCAGCAGTGACCCCGGGACTACAACCTACGAGCAGTACTTC. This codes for CASSDPGTTTYEQYF.

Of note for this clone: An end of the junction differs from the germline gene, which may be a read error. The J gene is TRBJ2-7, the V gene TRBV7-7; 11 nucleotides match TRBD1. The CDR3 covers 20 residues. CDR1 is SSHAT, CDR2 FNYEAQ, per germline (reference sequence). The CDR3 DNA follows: TGTGCTAGCAGCTTACCACAAGAATTTAACCGGGACAGGGGGAACTACGAGCAGTACTTC. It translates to CASSLPQEFNRDRGNYEQYF.

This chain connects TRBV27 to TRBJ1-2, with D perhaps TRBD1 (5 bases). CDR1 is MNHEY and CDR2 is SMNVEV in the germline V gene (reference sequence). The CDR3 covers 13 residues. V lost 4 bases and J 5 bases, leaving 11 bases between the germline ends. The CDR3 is CASSSETAYGYTF. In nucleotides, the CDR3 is TGTGCCAGCAGTTCGGAGACAGCTTATGGCTACACCTTC.

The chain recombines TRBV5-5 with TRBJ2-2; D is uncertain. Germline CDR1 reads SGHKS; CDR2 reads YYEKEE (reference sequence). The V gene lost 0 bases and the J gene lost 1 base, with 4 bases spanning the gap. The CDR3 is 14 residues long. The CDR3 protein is CASSLVLNTGELFF. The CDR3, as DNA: TGTGCCAGCAGCTTGGTTTTGAACACCGGGGAGCTGTTTTTT.

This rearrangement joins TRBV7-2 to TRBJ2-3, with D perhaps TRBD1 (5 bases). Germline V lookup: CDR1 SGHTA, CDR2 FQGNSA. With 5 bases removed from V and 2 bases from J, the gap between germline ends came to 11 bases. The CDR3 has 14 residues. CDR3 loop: CASSRGQFTDTQYF. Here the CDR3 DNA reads TGTGCCAGCAGCCGCGGACAATTCACAGATACGCAGTATTTT.

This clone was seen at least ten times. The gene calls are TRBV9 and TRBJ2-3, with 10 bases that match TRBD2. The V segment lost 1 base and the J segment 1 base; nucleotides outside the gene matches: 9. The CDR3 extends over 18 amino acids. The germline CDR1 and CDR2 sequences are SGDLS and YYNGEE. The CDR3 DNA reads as TGTGCCAGCAGCGTACAAGGAGCGGGAGGGCCTCGCACAGATACGCAGTATTTT. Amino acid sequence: CASSVQGAGGPRTDTQYF.

The CDR3 here is CASRRETGNLYNSPLHF. The CDR3 DNA reads as TGTGCCAGCAGAAGAGAGACAGGGAATTTGTATAATTCACCCCTCCACTTT. V is TRBV6-4 and J is TRBJ1-6; 7 nucleotides align to TRBD1. V trimming: 6 bases; J trimming: 4 bases; junction bases outside the gene matches: 12. CDR3 size: 17 residues. Germline CDR1 and CDR2: MRHNA and SNTAGT.

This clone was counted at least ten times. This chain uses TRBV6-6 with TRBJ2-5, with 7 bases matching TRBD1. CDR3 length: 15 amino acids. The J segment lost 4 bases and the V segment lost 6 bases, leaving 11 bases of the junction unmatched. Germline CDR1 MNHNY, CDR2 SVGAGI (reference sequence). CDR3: CASSDLRQGRETQYF. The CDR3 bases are TGTGCCAGCAGCGACCTCCGACAGGGTAGAGAGACCCAGTACTTC.

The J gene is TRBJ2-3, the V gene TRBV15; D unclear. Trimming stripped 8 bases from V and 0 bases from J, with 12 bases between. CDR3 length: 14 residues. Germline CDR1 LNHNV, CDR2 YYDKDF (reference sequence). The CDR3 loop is CATGIGRSTDTQYF. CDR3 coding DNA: TGTGCCACCGGAATAGGACGCAGCACAGATACGCAGTATTTT.

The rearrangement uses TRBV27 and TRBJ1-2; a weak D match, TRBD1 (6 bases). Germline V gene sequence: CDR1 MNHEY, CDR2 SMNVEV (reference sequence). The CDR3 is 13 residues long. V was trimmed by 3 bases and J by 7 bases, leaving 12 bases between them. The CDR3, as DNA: TGTGCCAGCAGTTTTACCGGGACAACTGGCTACACCTTC. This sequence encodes CASSFTGTTGYTF.

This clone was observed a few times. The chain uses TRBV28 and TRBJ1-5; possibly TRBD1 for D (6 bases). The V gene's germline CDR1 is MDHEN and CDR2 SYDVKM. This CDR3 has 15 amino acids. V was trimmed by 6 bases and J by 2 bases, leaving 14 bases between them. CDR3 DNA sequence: TGTGCCAGCAGCCGGGGGGCAGGGCGCAATCAGCCCCAGCATTTT. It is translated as CASSRGAGRNQPQHF.

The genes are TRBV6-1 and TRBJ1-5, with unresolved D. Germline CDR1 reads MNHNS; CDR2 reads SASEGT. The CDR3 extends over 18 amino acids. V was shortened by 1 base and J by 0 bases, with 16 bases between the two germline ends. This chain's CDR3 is CASSEGRQLQNSNQPQHF. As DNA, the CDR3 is TGTGCCAGCAGTGAAGGGAGGCAACTACAAAATAGCAATCAGCCCCAGCATTTT.

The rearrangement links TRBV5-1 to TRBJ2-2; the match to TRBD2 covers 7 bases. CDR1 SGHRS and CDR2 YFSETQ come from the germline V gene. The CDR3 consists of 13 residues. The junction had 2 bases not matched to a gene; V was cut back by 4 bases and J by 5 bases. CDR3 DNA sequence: TGCGCCAGCAGCCGTAGCGGGACCGGGGAGCTGTTTTTT. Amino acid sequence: CASSRSGTGELFF.

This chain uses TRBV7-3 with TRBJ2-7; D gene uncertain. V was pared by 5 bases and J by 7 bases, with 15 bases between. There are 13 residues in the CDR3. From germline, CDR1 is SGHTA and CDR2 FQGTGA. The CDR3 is CASSPAGPREQYF. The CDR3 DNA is TGTGCCAGCAGCCCCGCTGGCCCAAGGGAGCAGTACTTC. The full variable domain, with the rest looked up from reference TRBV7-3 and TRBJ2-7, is GAGVSQTPSNKVTEKGKYVELRCDPISGHTALYWYRQSLGQGPEFLIYFQGTGAADDSGLPNDRFFAVRPEGSVSTLKIQRTERGDSAVYLCASSPAGPREQYFGPGTRLTVT.

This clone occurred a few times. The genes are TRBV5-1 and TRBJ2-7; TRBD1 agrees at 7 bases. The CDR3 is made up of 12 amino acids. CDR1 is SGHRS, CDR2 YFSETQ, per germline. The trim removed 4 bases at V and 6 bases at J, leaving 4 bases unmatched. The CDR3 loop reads CASSRQGPEQYF. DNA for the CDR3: TGCGCCAGCAGCCGACAGGGACCCGAGCAGTACTTC.

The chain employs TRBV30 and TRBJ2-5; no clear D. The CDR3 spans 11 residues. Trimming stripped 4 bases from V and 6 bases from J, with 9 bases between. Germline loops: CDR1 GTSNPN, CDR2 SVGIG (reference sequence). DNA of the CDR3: TGTGCCTGGAAGGGCGGAAAGACCCAGTACTTC. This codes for CAWKGGKTQYF.

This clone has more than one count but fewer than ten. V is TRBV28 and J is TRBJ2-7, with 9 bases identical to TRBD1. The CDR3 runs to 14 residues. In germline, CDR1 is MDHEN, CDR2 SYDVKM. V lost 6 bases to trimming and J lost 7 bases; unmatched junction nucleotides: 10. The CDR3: CASRPGQGMGEQYF. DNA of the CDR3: TGTGCCAGCAGGCCGGGACAGGGCATGGGAGAGCAGTACTTC.

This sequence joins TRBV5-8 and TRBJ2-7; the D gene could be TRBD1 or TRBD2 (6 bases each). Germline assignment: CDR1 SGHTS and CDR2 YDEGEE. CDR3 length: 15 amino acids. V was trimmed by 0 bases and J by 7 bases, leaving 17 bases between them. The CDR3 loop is CASSLEGTRAGEQYF. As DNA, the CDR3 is TGTGCCAGCAGCTTGGAGGGGACAAGGGCGGGGGAGCAGTACTTC.

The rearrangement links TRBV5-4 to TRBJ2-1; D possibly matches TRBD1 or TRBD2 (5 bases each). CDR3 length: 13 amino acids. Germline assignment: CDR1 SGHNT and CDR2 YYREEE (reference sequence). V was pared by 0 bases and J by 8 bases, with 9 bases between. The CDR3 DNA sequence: TGTGCCAGCAGCTTGGCCAGGGAGCATGAGCAGTTCTTC. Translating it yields CASSLAREHEQFF.